This T cell receptor (beta chain) was found in a study of T cell repertoires in cytomegalovirus infection. Study-level findings and limits: Of the TCR beta families, the public ones yielded a cumulative frequency that identified carriers of CMV plus the relevant HLA.

This clonotype was recorded at least ten times. The antigen is not known. TCRdb reanalysed the reads using MiXCR and keeps one entry per CDR3 protein. The sample yields 350,000 to 450,000 distinct CDR3 sequences, 15% to 20% seen once. The CDR3 consists of 14 residues. V lost 2 bases and J 2 bases, leaving 8 bases between the germline ends. In germline, CDR1 is SGHTA, CDR2 FQGNSA. Input material: PBMCs. This clonotype was obtained from a human donor in good health (CMV status not recorded). Some clones in this sample may be carry-over from other donors' samples. The chain combines TRBV7-2 with TRBJ2-3; no clear D gene. This CDR3 reads CASSLRFHTDTQYF. The CDR3 DNA sequence: TGTGCCAGCAGCTTACGGTTCCACACAGATACGCAGTATTTT.